The 26 T cell receptor beta chains below come from one sample, sequenced in a study of CD8 T cells in ankylosing spondylitis. The antigens of these receptors remain unknown. TCRdb re-derived calls from the 5' RACE reads in MiXCR, one entry per CDR3 protein. The sample has a few hundred thousand distinct CDR3 sequences; approximately 20% are singletons. Findings and caveats of the study: Apparently characteristic of ankylosing spondylitis blood was a TCR beta motif (about 8 highly homologous variants).

What was sequenced was blood, either unsorted or a sorted T cell fraction (not recorded which). The source is a male donor with ankylosing spondylitis.

V is TRBV12-3 or TRBV12-4 and J is TRBJ1-1; 9 bases agree with TRBD1. Unmatched junction bases numbered 1, after V lost 4 bases and J lost 1 base. This CDR3 is built from 14 residues. The CDR3 here is CASSSQGANTEAFF. The CDR3 DNA sequence: TGTGCCAGCAGTTCACAGGGGGCGAACACTGAAGCTTTCTTT.

The chain has TRBV20-1 and TRBJ2-2; D not certain. CDR1 and CDR2 (germline): DFQATT, SNEGSKA (reference sequence). V lost 3 bases, J lost 3 bases, and 11 bases lay in between. The CDR3 totals 14 residues. The CDR3 nucleotides are TGCAGTGCTAGCATGGGCTTGGACACCGGGGAGCTGTTTTTT. Its translation: CSASMGLDTGELFF.

The genes are TRBV19 and TRBJ1-5, with 7 bases identical to TRBD1. V lost 8 bases, J lost 3 bases, and 7 bases stayed unmatched. This CDR3 region has 14 residues. Germline CDR1 reads LNHDA; CDR2 reads SQIVND (reference sequence). CDR3 DNA sequence: TGTGCCAGTCAGGCCAGGGGGTACAATCAGCCCCAGCATTTT. Amino acids: CASQARGYNQPQHF.

V usage is TRBV2 and J usage is TRBJ2-7; TRBD2 agrees at 9 bases. In germline, CDR1 is SNHLY, CDR2 FYNNEI. This CDR3 spans 16 amino acids. The trim removed 1 base at V and 4 bases at J, leaving 8 bases unmatched. CDR3 sequence: CASSEGLAGNNYEQYF. CDR3 nucleotide sequence: TGTGCCAGCAGTGAAGGGCTAGCGGGAAATAATTACGAGCAGTACTTC.

This chain joins TRBV5-1 and TRBJ2-1; 7 nucleotides match TRBD2. The germline V gene has CDR1 SGHRS and CDR2 YFSETQ. The junction had 8 bases not matched to a gene; V was cut back by 4 bases and J by 1 base. CDR3 length: 16 residues. This CDR3 is CASSPRLAASYNEQFF. Here the CDR3 DNA reads TGCGCCAGCAGCCCCCGGCTAGCGGCTTCCTACAATGAGCAGTTCTTC.

Here the CDR3 DNA reads TGTGCCAGCAGTGGCCAATTGTGGGGGGTCGGCGACAATGAGCAGTTCTTC. Protein: CASSGQLWGVGDNEQFF. The V and J genes are TRBV2 and TRBJ2-1; tentatively, D is TRBD2 (6 bases). The CDR3 is 17 amino acids. V lost 4 bases and J 5 bases, leaving 21 bases between the germline ends. CDR1 SNHLY and CDR2 FYNNEI come from the germline V gene.

The chain recombines TRBV28 with TRBJ2-6, with 9 bases that match TRBD2. The CDR3 is 18 amino acids. Germline CDR1 MDHEN, CDR2 SYDVKM. Trimming took 6 bases from V and 0 from J; bases not matched to a gene: 9. The DNA for the CDR3 is TGTGCCAGCAGGGTAGGACTAGCGACCAGCTCTGGGGCCAACGTCCTGACTTTC. This codes for CASRVGLATSSGANVLTF.

In this sample, this clonotype turned up a few times. This chain connects TRBV18 to TRBJ2-1; no definite D call. The germline V and J ends were trimmed by 3 bases and 8 bases, with 23 bases remaining between them. The CDR3 consists of 17 residues. Germline CDR1 KGHSH, CDR2 LQKENI. The CDR3 loop is CASSPRPSSPGQHEQFF. In nucleotides, the CDR3 is TGTGCCAGCTCACCCCGCCCTAGTTCTCCCGGGCAGCATGAGCAGTTCTTC.

This clonotype has just a few counts. J is TRBJ1-5 and V is TRBV4-1; TRBD1 matches at 7 bases. This CDR3 is built from 15 residues. Germline CDR1 MGHRA, CDR2 YSYEKL. The V and J ends lost 4 bases and 3 bases, in that order; junction bases with no gene match: 6. CDR3 in amino acids: CASSRTGENNQPQHF. CDR3 DNA: TGCGCCAGCAGCCGCACAGGGGAGAACAATCAGCCCCAGCATTTT.

A few counts support this clonotype. The chain links TRBV7-9 to TRBJ2-7; weak D call: TRBD2 (6 bases). V was clipped by 3 bases and J by 0 bases, with 15 bases between them. The CDR3 is 16 residues long. Germline CDR1 and CDR2: SEHNR and FQNEAQ (reference sequence). The DNA of the CDR3 is TGTGCCAGCAGCTTCACGGGAGTCTTGGGCTCCTACGAGCAGTACTTC. Protein sequence: CASSFTGVLGSYEQYF.

A few counts support this clonotype. V is TRBV29-1 and J is TRBJ2-3; possible D gene TRBD2, 6 bases. V lost 3 bases to trimming and J lost 1 base, with 14 bases between them. Germline V gene data show CDR1 as SQVTM and CDR2 as ANQGSEA. CDR3 length equals 15 residues. Here the CDR3 DNA reads TGCAGCGTTGACAGTGGGGGGTTTGGCACAGATACGCAGTATTTT. The encoded protein is CSVDSGGFGTDTQYF.

A few counts support this clonotype. This chain uses TRBV6-4 with TRBJ2-2; 9 positions agree with TRBD1. Germline CDR1 reads MRHNA; CDR2 reads SNTAGT. The CDR3 length is 16 residues. With V trimmed by 3 bases and J by 2 bases, 4 bases remained unmatched. The CDR3 sequence: CASSEQGALNTGELFF. In DNA, the CDR3 is TGTGCCAGCAGTGAACAGGGGGCGCTTAACACCGGGGAGCTGTTTTTT.

This clonotype has more than one count but fewer than ten. V gene TRBV24-1 combines with J gene TRBJ2-7; 10 bases agree with TRBD1. V lost 10 bases, J lost 2 bases, and 7 bases stayed unmatched. The CDR3 extends over 14 amino acids. Germline V gene lookup returns CDR1 KGHDR and CDR2 SFDVKD. This chain's CDR3 is CATRTGQGTYEQYF. DNA for the CDR3: TGTGCCACGCGAACGGGACAGGGGACCTACGAGCAGTACTTC.

The V call is TRBV7-3, the J call TRBJ1-1; TRBD1 agrees at 8 bases. The ends lost 4 bases at V and 5 bases at J; junction bases unmatched: 6. The CDR3 runs 14 residues. The germline V gene encodes CDR1 SGHTA and CDR2 FQGTGA. CDR3 sequence reads: CASSSDRENTEAFF. The CDR3 DNA reads TGTGCCAGCAGCTCGGACAGGGAGAATACTGAAGCTTTCTTT.

There are a few counts of this clonotype. The V gene is TRBV20-1, the J gene TRBJ2-7; a weak D match, TRBD2 (6 bases). This CDR3 spans 13 amino acids. V was cut by 0 bases and J by 3 bases, with 9 bases left in between. Germline-derived CDR1 and CDR2 are DFQATT and SNEGSKA (reference sequence). The CDR3 coding sequence is TGCAGTGCTAGAGAGGGGGGACGCTACGAGCAGTACTTC. This codes for CSAREGGRYEQYF.

This rearrangement joins TRBV2 to TRBJ2-2, with D maybe TRBD2 (6 bases). The CDR3 runs to 15 residues. Germline CDR1 SNHLY, CDR2 FYNNEI. Deletions cut 8 bases from V and 0 bases from J, with 13 bases between. This CDR3 reads CASLTGTANTGELFF. The CDR3 nucleotides read TGTGCCAGCCTCACCGGGACTGCGAACACCGGGGAGCTGTTTTTT.

The CDR3 region has the DNA TGCGCCAGCAGCGGCGGGACTAGCGGGAGTTCGAACACCGGGGAGCTGTTTTTT. This sequence encodes CASSGGTSGSSNTGELFF. The genes are TRBV5-1 and TRBJ2-2; 14 bases agree with TRBD2. CDR3 length: 18 amino acids. Trimming cost V 4 bases and J 0 bases; bases outside gene matches: 5. Per germline, CDR1 SGHRS and CDR2 YFSETQ.

Only a few counts were recorded for this clonotype. The J gene is TRBJ1-4, the V gene TRBV11-2; no clear D gene. The V end lost 1 base, the J end lost 6 bases, and 12 bases lay between the germline ends. The CDR3 length is 15 residues. CDR1 is SGHAT, CDR2 FQNNGV, per germline. The CDR3 reads CASSLAPGPDEKLFF. Written as DNA, the CDR3 is TGTGCCAGCAGCTTAGCCCCCGGGCCTGATGAAAAACTGTTTTTT.

This clonotype was counted only a few times. This chain uses TRBV11-2 with TRBJ2-7; D is perhaps TRBD2 (5 bases). The CDR3 extends over 18 amino acids. Germline lookup yields CDR1 SGHAT and CDR2 FQNNGV. V gave up 0 bases and J gave up 0 bases, with 18 bases separating them. CDR3 DNA sequence: TGTGCCAGCAGCTTAGACGGCCCCCCGAGCGGTAGCTCCTACGAGCAGTACTTC. Amino acid sequence: CASSLDGPPSGSSYEQYF.

This clonotype turned up a few times. The chain carries TRBV20-1 and TRBJ2-2; 11 nucleotides line up with TRBD1. CDR1 and CDR2 (germline): DFQATT, SNEGSKA (reference sequence). Unmatched junction bases numbered 5, after V lost 6 bases and J lost 5 bases. The CDR3 length is 14 residues. CDR3 loop: CSALDRGRTGELFF. CDR3 DNA sequence: TGCAGTGCACTGGACAGGGGGCGGACCGGGGAGCTGTTTTTT.

This chain links TRBV29-1 with TRBJ2-2; tentative D call: TRBD1 (6 bases). The CDR3 covers 15 residues. V lost 4 bases to trimming and J lost 4 bases, with 16 bases between them. CDR1 and CDR2 from the germline V gene are SQVTM and ANQGSEA. The CDR3 loop is CSVVGTGLGTGELFF. DNA of the CDR3: TGCAGCGTTGTGGGAACAGGGTTGGGCACCGGGGAGCTGTTTTTT.

This chain connects TRBV27 to TRBJ2-7, with D unclear. The ends were cut back, 4 bases at V and 2 bases at J, with 15 bases in the middle. The CDR3 sequence is 15 residues long. Germline V lookup: CDR1 MNHEY, CDR2 SMNVEV (reference sequence). CDR3 sequence (DNA): TGTGCCAGCAGTTGTCTCCAGTGTACCCCCTACGAGCAGTACTTC. Protein: CASSCLQCTPYEQYF.

The table lists this clonotype with a few counts. The rearrangement uses TRBV20-1 and TRBJ1-6; no clear D. Deletions cut 6 bases from V and 0 bases from J, with 6 bases between. This CDR3 contains 13 residues. Germline loops: CDR1 DFQATT, CDR2 SNEGSKA (reference sequence). In DNA form, the CDR3 reads TGCAGTGCCGAGAGCTCCTATAATTCACCCCTCCACTTT. Translation gives CSAESSYNSPLHF.

V gene TRBV11-1 combines with J gene TRBJ2-1, with D possibly TRBD2 on 5 matching bases. This CDR3 contains 13 residues. V was shortened by 4 bases and J by 10 bases, with 14 bases between the two germline ends. Germline V gene data show CDR1 as SGHAT and CDR2 as FQDESV (reference sequence). The CDR3 loop reads CASSSQLVYEQFF. For the CDR3, the DNA is TGTGCCAGCAGCTCCCAACTAGTCTACGAGCAGTTCTTC.

This chain uses TRBV16 with TRBJ2-1; TRBD1 agrees at 8 bases. The junction had 8 bases not matched to a gene; V was cut back by 5 bases and J by 8 bases. Germline CDR1 reads KGHSY; CDR2 reads FQNENV. CDR3 size: 14 residues. CDR3 in amino acids: CASSEVRGRYEQFF. The CDR3 region has the DNA TGTGCCAGCAGCGAGGTCAGGGGGCGGTATGAGCAGTTCTTC.

There are a few counts of this clonotype. The chain couples TRBV12-3 or TRBV12-4 to TRBJ2-2, with D possibly called TRBD1 or TRBD2 (5 bases each). Trimming removed 3 bases at V and 4 bases at J, with 12 bases between. The CDR3 consists of 15 residues. The CDR3 is CASSLGVSGTGELFF. As DNA, the CDR3 is TGTGCCAGCAGTTTGGGGGTATCGGGCACCGGGGAGCTGTTTTTT.